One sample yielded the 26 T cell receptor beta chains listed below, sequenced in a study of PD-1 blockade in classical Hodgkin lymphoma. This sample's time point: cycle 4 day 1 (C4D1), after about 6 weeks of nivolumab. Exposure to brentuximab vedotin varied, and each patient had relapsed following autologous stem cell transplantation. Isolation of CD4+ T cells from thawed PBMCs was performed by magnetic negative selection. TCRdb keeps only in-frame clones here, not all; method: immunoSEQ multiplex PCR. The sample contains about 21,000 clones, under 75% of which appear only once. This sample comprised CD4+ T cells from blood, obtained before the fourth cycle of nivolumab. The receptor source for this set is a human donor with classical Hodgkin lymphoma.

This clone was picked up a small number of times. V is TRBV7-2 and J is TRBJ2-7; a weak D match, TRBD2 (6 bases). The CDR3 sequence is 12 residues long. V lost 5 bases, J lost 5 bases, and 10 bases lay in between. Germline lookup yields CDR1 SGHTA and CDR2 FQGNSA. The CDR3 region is CASSASGDEQYF. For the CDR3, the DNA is TGTGCCAGCAGCGCTTCGGGGGACGAGCAGTACTTC.

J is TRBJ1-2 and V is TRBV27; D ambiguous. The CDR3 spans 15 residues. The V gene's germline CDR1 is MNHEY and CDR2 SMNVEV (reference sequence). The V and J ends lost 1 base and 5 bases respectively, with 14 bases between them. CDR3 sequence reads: CASSLFASQGYGYTF. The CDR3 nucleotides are TGTGCCAGCAGTTTATTTGCCTCGCAAGGGTATGGCTACACCTTC.

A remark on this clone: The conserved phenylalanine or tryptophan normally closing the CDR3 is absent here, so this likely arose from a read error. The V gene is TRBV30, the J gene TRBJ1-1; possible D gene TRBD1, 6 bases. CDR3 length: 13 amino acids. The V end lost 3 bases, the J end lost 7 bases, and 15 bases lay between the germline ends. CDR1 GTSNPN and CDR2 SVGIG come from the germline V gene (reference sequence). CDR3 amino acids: CAWSLNRAGEAFL. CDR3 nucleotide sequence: TGTGCCTGGAGCCTAAACAGGGCCGGTGAAGCTTTCCTT.

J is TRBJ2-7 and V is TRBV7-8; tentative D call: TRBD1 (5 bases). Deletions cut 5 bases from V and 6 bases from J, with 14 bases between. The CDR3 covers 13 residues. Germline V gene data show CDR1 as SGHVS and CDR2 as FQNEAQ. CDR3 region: CASSQEFGAEQYF. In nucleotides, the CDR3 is TGTGCCAGCAGCCAAGAATTTGGGGCCGAGCAGTACTTC.

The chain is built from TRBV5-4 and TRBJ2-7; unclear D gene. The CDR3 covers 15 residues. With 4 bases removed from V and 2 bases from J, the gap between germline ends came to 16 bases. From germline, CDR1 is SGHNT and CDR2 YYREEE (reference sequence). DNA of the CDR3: TGTGCCAGCAGCAAAGAAAGCACGTCAACCTACGAGCAGTACTTC. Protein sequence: CASSKESTSTYEQYF.

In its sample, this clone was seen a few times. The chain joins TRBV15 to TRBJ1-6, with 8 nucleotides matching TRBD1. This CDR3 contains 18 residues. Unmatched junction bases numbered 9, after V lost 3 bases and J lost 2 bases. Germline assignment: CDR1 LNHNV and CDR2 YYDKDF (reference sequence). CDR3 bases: TGTGCCACCAGCAGCGCGCAGGGGGCGAGGGCCTATAATTCACCCCTCCACTTT. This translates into CATSSAQGARAYNSPLHF.

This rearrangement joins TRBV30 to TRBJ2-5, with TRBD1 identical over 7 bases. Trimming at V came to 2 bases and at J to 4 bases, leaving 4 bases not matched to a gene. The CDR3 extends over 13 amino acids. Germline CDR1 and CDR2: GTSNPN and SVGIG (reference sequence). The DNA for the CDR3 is TGTGCCTGGAGTAAAGGGGGCGGAGAGACCCAGTACTTC. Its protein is CAWSKGGGETQYF.

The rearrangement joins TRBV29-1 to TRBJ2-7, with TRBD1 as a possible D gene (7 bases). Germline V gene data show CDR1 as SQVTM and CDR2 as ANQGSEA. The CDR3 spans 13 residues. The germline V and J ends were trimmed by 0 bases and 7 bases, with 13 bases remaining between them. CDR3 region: CSVEEGQTREQYF. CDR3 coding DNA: TGCAGCGTTGAAGAGGGACAGACTAGGGAGCAGTACTTC.

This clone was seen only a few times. CDR3 sequence reads: CASRSPGAREQYF. The DNA of the CDR3 is TGTGCCAGCAGGTCCCCGGGGGCAAGGGAGCAGTACTTC. This chain joins TRBV6-5 and TRBJ2-7; the D call may be TRBD1 or TRBD2 (6 bases each). Germline-derived CDR1 and CDR2 are MNHEY and SVGAGI. Trimming pared 6 bases from V and 7 bases from J, leaving 16 bases between. CDR3 length: 13 residues.

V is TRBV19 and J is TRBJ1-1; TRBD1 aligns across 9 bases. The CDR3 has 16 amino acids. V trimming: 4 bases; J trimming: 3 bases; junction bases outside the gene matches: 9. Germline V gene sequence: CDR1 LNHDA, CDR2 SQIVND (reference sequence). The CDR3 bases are TGTGCCAGTAGTACTGCCGGGACAGGGCTTGACACTGAAGCTTTCTTT. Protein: CASSTAGTGLDTEAFF.

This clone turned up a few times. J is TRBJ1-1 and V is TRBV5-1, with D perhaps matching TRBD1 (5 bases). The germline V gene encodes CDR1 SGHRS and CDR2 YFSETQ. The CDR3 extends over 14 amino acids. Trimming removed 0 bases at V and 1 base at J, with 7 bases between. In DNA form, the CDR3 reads TGCGCCAGCAGCTTGGAAACAGGGAACACTGAAGCTTTCTTT. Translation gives CASSLETGNTEAFF.

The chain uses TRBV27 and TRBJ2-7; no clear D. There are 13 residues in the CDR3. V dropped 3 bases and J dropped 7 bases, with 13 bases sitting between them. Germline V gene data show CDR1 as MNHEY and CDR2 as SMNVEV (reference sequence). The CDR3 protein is CASSLFGPEEQYF. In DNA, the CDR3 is TGTGCCAGCAGTTTGTTTGGACCCGAGGAGCAGTACTTC.

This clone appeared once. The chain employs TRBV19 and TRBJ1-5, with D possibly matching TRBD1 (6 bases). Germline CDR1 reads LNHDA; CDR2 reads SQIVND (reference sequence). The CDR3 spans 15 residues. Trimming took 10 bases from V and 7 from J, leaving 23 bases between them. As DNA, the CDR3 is TGTGCCACGAGGATCGGGGGGCACCCTGGACAGCCCCAGCATTTT. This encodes CATRIGGHPGQPQHF.

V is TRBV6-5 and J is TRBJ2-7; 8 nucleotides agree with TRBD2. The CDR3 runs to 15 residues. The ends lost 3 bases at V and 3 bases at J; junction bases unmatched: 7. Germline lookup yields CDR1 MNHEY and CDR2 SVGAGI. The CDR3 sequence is CASSYTRGALYEQYF. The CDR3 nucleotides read TGTGCCAGCAGTTATACGCGGGGGGCTCTCTACGAGCAGTACTTC.

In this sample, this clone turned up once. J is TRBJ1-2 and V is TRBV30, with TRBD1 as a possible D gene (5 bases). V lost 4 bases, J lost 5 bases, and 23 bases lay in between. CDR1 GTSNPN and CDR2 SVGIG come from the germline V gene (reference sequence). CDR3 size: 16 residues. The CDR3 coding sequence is TGTGCCTGGACCCGACAGACACCCCGCGAGAGGTATGGCTACACCTTC. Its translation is CAWTRQTPRERYGYTF.

CDR3: CASSSRRSYEQYF. The CDR3 bases are TGTGCCAGCAGTTCCCGGCGATCATACGAGCAGTACTTC. This chain joins TRBV27 and TRBJ2-7; D unclear. This CDR3 spans 13 amino acids. V was cut by 4 bases and J by 4 bases, with 11 bases left in between. Germline values: CDR1 MNHEY, CDR2 SMNVEV (reference sequence).

CDR3 sequence (DNA): TGTGCCAGCAGCTTATCTCGGCTAGCGGCAATCTCTGGGGCCAACGTCCTGACTTTC. This codes for CASSLSRLAAISGANVLTF. The V call is TRBV7-8, the J call TRBJ2-6; 7 nucleotides align to TRBD2. Germline values: CDR1 SGHVS, CDR2 FQNEAQ. V dropped 2 bases and J dropped 0; count of bases not matched to a gene: 10. The CDR3 is 19 residues long.

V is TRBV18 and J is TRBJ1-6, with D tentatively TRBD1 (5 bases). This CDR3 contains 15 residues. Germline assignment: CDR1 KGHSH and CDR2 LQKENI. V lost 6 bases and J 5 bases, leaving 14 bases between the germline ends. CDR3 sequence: CASSPFGTHNSPLHF. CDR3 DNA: TGTGCCAGCTCTCCTTTTGGGACTCATAATTCACCCCTCCACTTT. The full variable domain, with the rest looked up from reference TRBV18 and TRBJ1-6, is NAGVMQNPRHLVRRRGQEARLRCSPMKGHSHVYWYRQLPEEGLKFMVYLQKENIIDESGMPKERFSAEFPKEGPSILRIQQVVRGDSAAYFCASSPFGTHNSPLHFGNGTRLTVT.

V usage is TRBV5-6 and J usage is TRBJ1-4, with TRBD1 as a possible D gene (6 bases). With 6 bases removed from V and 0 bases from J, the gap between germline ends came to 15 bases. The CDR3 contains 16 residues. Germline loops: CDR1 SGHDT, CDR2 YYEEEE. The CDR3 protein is CASTDRKRTTNEKLFF. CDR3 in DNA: TGTGCCAGCACCGACAGGAAAAGAACAACTAATGAAAAACTGTTTTTT.

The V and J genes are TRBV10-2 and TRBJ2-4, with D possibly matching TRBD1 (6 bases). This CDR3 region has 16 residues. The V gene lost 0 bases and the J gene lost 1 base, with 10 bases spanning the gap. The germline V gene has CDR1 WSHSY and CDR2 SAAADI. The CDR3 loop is CASSESGQRAKNIQYF. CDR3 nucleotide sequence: TGCGCCAGCAGTGAGTCGGGACAAAGGGCCAAAAACATTCAGTACTTC.

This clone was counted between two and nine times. The CDR3 reads CASSLVGESYEQYF. CDR3 nucleotide sequence: TGTGCCAGCAGTTTAGTGGGGGAATCCTACGAGCAGTACTTC. V usage is TRBV27 and J usage is TRBJ2-7; possibly TRBD1 or TRBD2 for D (5 bases each). V gave up 2 bases and J gave up 1 base, with 9 bases separating them. The CDR3 runs to 14 residues. Germline V gene sequence: CDR1 MNHEY, CDR2 SMNVEV (reference sequence).

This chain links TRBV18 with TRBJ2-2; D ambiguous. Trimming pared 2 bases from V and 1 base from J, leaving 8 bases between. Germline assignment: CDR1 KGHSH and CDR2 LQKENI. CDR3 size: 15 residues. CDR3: CASSPYSKNTGELFF. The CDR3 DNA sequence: TGTGCCAGCTCACCATACAGCAAGAACACCGGGGAGCTGTTTTTT.

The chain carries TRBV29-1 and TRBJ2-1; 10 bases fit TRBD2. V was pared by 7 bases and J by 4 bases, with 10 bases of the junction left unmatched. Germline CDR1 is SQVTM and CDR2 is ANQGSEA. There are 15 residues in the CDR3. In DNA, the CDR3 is TGCAGCGACCTACCCCTAGCGGGGGAATACAATGAGCAGTTCTTC. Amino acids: CSDLPLAGEYNEQFF.

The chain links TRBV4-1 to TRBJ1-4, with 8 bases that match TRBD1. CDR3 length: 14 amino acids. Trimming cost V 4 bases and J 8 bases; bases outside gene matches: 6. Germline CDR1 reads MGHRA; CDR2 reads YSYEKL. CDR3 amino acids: CASSPDRVWEKLFF. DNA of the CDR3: TGCGCCAGCAGCCCGGACAGGGTCTGGGAAAAACTGTTTTTT.

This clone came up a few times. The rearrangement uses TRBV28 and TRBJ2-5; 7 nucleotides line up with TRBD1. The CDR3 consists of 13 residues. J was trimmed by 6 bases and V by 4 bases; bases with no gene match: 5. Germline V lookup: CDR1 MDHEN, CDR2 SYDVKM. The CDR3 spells CASSYPGGKTQYF. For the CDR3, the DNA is TGTGCCAGCAGTTACCCAGGGGGAAAGACCCAGTACTTC.

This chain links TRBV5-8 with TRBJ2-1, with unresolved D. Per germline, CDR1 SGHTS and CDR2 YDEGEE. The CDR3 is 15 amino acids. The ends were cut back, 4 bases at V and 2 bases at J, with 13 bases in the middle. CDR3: CASSISGITYNEQFF. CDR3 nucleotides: TGTGCCAGCAGCATTTCAGGTATAACCTACAATGAGCAGTTCTTC.